The clone carrying this T cell receptor (beta chain) was seen a few times. The data were produced by immunoSEQ multiplex PCR, yet TCRdb's version contains in-frame clones alone and is incomplete. The data contain 30,000 to 35,000 clones, around three quarters of them singletons. The sample is drawn from a study of T cell responses to AZD1222 COVID-19 vaccine. This CDR3 is built from 15 residues. Germline V lookup: CDR1 SGHRS, CDR2 YFSETQ. The V end lost 4 bases, the J end lost 0 bases, and 11 bases lay between the germline ends. This TCR derives from an adult who received the AZD1222 COVID-19 vaccine. Specimen: peripheral blood, collected 28 days after the second AZD1222 dose. The rearrangement links TRBV5-1 to TRBJ2-1, with D possibly called TRBD1 or TRBD2 (5 bases each). The CDR3: CASSARDRSYNEQFF. Written as DNA, the CDR3 is TGCGCCAGCAGCGCGAGGGACCGCTCCTACAATGAGCAGTTCTTC. Variable domain in full (rest from reference TRBV5-1 and TRBJ2-1): KAGVTQTPRYLIKTRGQQVTLSCSPISGHRSVSWYQQTPGQGLQFLFEYFSETQRNKGNFPGRFSGRQFSNSRSEMNVSTLELGDSALYLCASSARDRSYNEQFFGPGTRLTVL.